This T cell receptor (beta chain) was recovered during a study of blood T cell repertoires in COVID-19. The overall study: Acute and convalescent COVID-19 specimens originated in the United States, Italy and Spain.

Germline lookup yields CDR1 KGHDR and CDR2 SFDVKD. The CDR3 spans 13 residues. Unmatched junction bases numbered 4, after V lost 5 bases and J lost 9 bases. Only in-frame clones appear in the TCRdb table, and some are missing; sequencing was by immunoSEQ multiplex PCR. Of 150,000 or so clones in the sample, under 85% are singletons; the top ten hold about 1.6%. Sequenced input: peripheral blood. The V gene is TRBV24-1, the J gene TRBJ2-1, with TRBD2 matching 9 bases. This TCR was recovered from a human donor in a cohort sampled during active COVID-19. The CDR3 DNA follows: TGTGCCACCAGTGGGACTAGCGTGGGTGAGCAGTTCTTC. Protein: CATSGTSVGEQFF.